The entry below describes one TCR beta chain. Original processing methods: Using reference gene primer amplification, nucleated cell counts were estimated. Only in-frame clones appear in the TCRdb table, and some are missing; sequencing was by immunoSEQ multiplex PCR. From that table come the V and J calls and clone size; the DNA was used to work out D and trimming. The sample has 40,000 to 65,000 clones, roughly 84% seen once. The sample originates from a study of blood T cell repertoires in COVID-19. Across the whole study: Both acute and convalescent COVID-19 samples were obtained from the United States, Italy and Spain. From T cells, B-cell-depleted T cells, or PBMCs came the material, which was cDNA or gDNA.

Sequenced sample: peripheral blood. The origin of this receptor is a man between 65 and 79 years old with active COVID-19.

Here the CDR3 reads CASSTVKGQGIDEQYF. Here the CDR3 DNA reads TGTGCCAGCAGTACCGTAAAGGGACAGGGGATCGACGAGCAGTACTTC. V and J are TRBV11-2 and TRBJ2-7, with TRBD1 matching over 10 bases. The germline V gene encodes CDR1 SGHAT and CDR2 FQNNGV. V was clipped by 6 bases and J by 5 bases; unmatched bases: 13. The CDR3 sequence is 16 residues long.